Reported below is one T cell receptor beta chain. Its antigen remains unknown. Other DNA sequences in this sample translate to the same CDR3. Deep-level assay runs were performed. The repertoire was sequenced with immunoSEQ multiplex PCR; TCRdb's copy has only in-frame clones and lacks some. The table includes 550,000 to 750,000 clones, roughly 95% detected once. This record belongs to a study of shared clonotypes between healthy human individuals. Study-level background: Aged 18 to 49, the donors were a couple of women and three men. Findings and limits, study-wide: The expectation was that sequencing depth would affect clonotype sharing among donors.

Positively selected for CCR7, the CD45RO-negative cells used as naive CD8 cells excluded terminally differentiated effector memory CD45RA+ cells. This TCR derives from a woman between 25 and 40 years old in good health. The sample was naive CD8+ T cells sorted from blood.

CDR3 coding DNA: TGTGCCAGCAGCTCGTCCTCCTACGAGCAGTACTTC. Protein: CASSSSSYEQYF. The chain links TRBV27 to TRBJ2-7; no definite D call. Germline assignment: CDR1 MNHEY and CDR2 SMNVEV (reference sequence). The CDR3 is 12 amino acids. V was pared by 6 bases and J by 0 bases, with 6 bases between.